Shown below are 9 T cell receptor beta chains from a single sample sequenced in a study of beta chain features in type 1 diabetes. Every isolated RNA sample was fully reverse transcribed, so sequencing captured expressed TCRB transcripts. The assay was immunoSEQ multiplex PCR, and TCRdb's table has in-frame clones only and misses some. The sample yields about 360,000 clones, about 12% seen once. Material for sequencing was naive CD4+ T cells from blood. All receptors derive from a man aged 18 to 29 in good health.

The chain joins TRBV10-3 to TRBJ1-2; 7 positions agree with TRBD1. CDR3 length: 15 amino acids. From germline, CDR1 is ENHRY and CDR2 SYGVKD. V shed 2 bases and J 6 bases; nucleotides not matched to a gene: 9. DNA of the CDR3: TGTGCCATCAGTGAGGGGCAGGGGGTGACTCATGGCTACACCTTC. It yields the protein CAISEGQGVTHGYTF.

This clone has only one observation. V and J are TRBV27 and TRBJ1-4; 9 bases map to TRBD1. CDR3 length equals 16 residues. The ends lost 5 bases at V and 2 bases at J; junction bases unmatched: 6. Germline V gives CDR1 MNHEY, CDR2 SMNVEV (reference sequence). The CDR3 sequence: CASSRTGGPTNEKLFF. CDR3 sequence (DNA): TGTGCCAGCAGTCGAACAGGGGGCCCTACTAATGAAAAACTGTTTTTT.

The chain uses TRBV28 and TRBJ1-2, with 8 bases matching TRBD1. The CDR3 is 14 residues long. Germline-derived CDR1 and CDR2 are MDHEN and SYDVKM. J lost 3 bases, V lost 6 bases, and 6 bases had no gene match. The CDR3, as DNA: TGTGCCAGCAGACGGGACAGGACTCACTATGGCTACACCTTC. Translating gives CASRRDRTHYGYTF.

The V call is TRBV27, the J call TRBJ2-3; TRBD2 aligns across 13 bases. The junction had 5 bases not matched to a gene; V was cut back by 5 bases and J by 3 bases. The CDR3 spans 16 residues. The germline CDR1 and CDR2 sequences are MNHEY and SMNVEV (reference sequence). The CDR3 DNA sequence: TGTGCCAGCAGTGCCTGGACTAGCGGGAGAACAGATACGCAGTATTTT. Protein product: CASSAWTSGRTDTQYF.

J is TRBJ2-1 and V is TRBV5-8, with D perhaps matching TRBD1 (6 bases). V was cut by 5 bases and J by 5 bases, with 20 bases left in between. CDR3 length equals 16 residues. From germline, CDR1 is SGHTS and CDR2 YDEGEE. The chain's CDR3 is CASRSTYRVFNNEQFF. The CDR3 DNA sequence: TGTGCCAGCAGGTCGACCTACAGGGTATTCAACAATGAGCAGTTCTTC.

There are a few counts of this clone. The chain links TRBV6-5 to TRBJ2-1; D gene unclear. CDR3 length: 12 residues. Germline V CDR1 and CDR2: MNHEY, SVGAGI. Trimming stripped 5 bases from V and 9 bases from J, with 11 bases between. In DNA, the CDR3 is TGTGCCAGCAGTCGCGAAGTAGTTGAGCAGTTCTTC. Translation gives CASSREVVEQFF.

The CDR3 sequence: CASSLLGRGNTEAFF. CDR3 sequence (DNA): TGTGCCAGCAGCTTACTGGGCAGGGGGAACACTGAAGCTTTCTTT. This chain uses TRBV7-9 with TRBJ1-1, with TRBD1 as a possible D gene (6 bases). From germline, CDR1 is SEHNR and CDR2 FQNEAQ (reference sequence). The CDR3 consists of 15 residues. V was clipped by 2 bases and J by 1 base, with 11 bases between them.

The V and J genes are TRBV5-1 and TRBJ2-5; D is ambiguous. The J call could be wrong; TRBJ2-7 is a better fit for the DNA end. The CDR3 spans 14 residues. Looked up from germline, CDR1 is SGHRS and CDR2 is YFSETQ. The CDR3 loop reads CASSPSYEPYEQYF. CDR3 sequence (DNA): TGCGCCAGCAGCCCTTCCTACGAGCCCTACGAGCAGTACTTC.

V usage is TRBV15 and J usage is TRBJ1-5; D remains unclear. There are 14 residues in the CDR3. Per the germline V gene, CDR1 is LNHNV and CDR2 is YYDKDF (reference sequence). V was pared by 0 bases and J by 4 bases, with 7 bases between. CDR3 residues: CATSRDPGNQPQHF. Written as DNA, the CDR3 is TGTGCCACCAGCAGAGATCCGGGGAATCAGCCCCAGCATTTT.